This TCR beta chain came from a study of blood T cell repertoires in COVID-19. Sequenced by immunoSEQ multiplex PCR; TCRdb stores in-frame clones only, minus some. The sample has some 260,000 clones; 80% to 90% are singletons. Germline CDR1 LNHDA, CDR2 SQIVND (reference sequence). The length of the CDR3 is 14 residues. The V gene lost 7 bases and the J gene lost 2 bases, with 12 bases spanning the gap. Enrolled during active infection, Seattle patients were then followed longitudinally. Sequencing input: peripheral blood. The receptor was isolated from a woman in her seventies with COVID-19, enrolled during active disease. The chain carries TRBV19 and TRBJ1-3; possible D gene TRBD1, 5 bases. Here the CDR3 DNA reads TGTGCCAGTAACAAAGGGGTTGCTGGAAACACCATATATTTT. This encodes CASNKGVAGNTIYF.